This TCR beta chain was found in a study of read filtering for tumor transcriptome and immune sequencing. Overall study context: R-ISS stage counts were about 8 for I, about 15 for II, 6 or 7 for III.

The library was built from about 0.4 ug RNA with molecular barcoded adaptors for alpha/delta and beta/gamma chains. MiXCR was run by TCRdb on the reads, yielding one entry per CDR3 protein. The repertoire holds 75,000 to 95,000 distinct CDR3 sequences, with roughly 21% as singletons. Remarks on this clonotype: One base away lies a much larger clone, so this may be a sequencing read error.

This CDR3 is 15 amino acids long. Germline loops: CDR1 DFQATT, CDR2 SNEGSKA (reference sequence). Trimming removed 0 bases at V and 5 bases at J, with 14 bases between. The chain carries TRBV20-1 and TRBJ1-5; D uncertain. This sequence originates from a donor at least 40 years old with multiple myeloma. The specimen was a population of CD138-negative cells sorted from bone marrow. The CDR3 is CSARDEGQDHQPQHF. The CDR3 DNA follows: TGCAGTGCTAGAGATGAGGGTCAGGACCATCAGCCCCAGCATTTT.